The next 9 T cell receptor beta chains were all read from a single sample in a study of Tregs in tolerant kidney transplant recipients. TCRdb's copy holds only in-frame clones and misses some; the assay was immunoSEQ multiplex PCR. The sample records approximately 260,000 clones, about four fifths being singletons. The specimen was CD4+ T cells from blood. The source is a human donor in good health.

This chain connects TRBV5-1 to TRBJ1-4, with 8 bases matching TRBD1. J gave up 4 bases and V 2 bases, and 4 bases lay outside the gene matches. The CDR3 runs to 15 residues. CDR1 is SGHRS, CDR2 YFSETQ, per germline. The CDR3 sequence: CASSLRDRGNEKLFF. Written as DNA, the CDR3 is TGCGCCAGCAGCTTAAGAGACAGGGGTAATGAAAAACTGTTTTTT.

This CDR3 reads CASSLTGDNQPQHF. The CDR3 DNA reads TGTGCCAGCAGCTTGACAGGGGACAATCAGCCCCAGCATTTT. The J gene is TRBJ1-5, the V gene TRBV7-9; 8 bases are shared with TRBD1. The V gene end was trimmed by 3 bases and the J gene end by 3 bases; junction bases not matched to a gene: 1. Germline CDR1 is SEHNR and CDR2 is FQNEAQ (reference sequence). CDR3 length: 14 amino acids.

The chain has TRBV4-2 and TRBJ2-3; 10 bases line up with TRBD2. The CDR3 length is 15 residues. In germline, CDR1 is LGHNA, CDR2 YNFKEQ. The trim removed 4 bases at V and 4 bases at J, leaving 5 bases unmatched. The DNA for the CDR3 is TGTGCCAGCAGCCCCAGCGGGAGGGGGTCAGATACGCAGTATTTT. It codes for CASSPSGRGSDTQYF.

DNA for the CDR3: TGTGCCAGTGGAATTAGCGGGAGGGCCTTGGGAGATACGCAGTATTTT. Protein product: CASGISGRALGDTQYF. The genes are TRBV19 and TRBJ2-3; TRBD2 matches 11 bases. The CDR3 loop spans 16 amino acids. CDR1 and CDR2 from the germline V gene are LNHDA and SQIVND (reference sequence). With 8 bases clipped from V and 5 bases from J, the junction kept 12 bases outside the gene matches.

The chain employs TRBV7-8 and TRBJ2-7, with 8 bases identical to TRBD1. The V segment lost 5 bases and the J segment 1 base; nucleotides outside the gene matches: 7. Looked up from germline, CDR1 is SGHVS and CDR2 is FQNEAQ. The CDR3 runs to 15 residues. The CDR3: CASSVYRDRSYEQYF. As DNA, the CDR3 is TGTGCCAGCAGCGTCTACCGGGACAGGTCCTACGAGCAGTACTTC.

The chain carries TRBV18 and TRBJ2-1, with D perhaps given as TRBD1 or TRBD2 (5 bases each). This CDR3 has 14 residues. Germline V gene sequence: CDR1 KGHSH, CDR2 LQKENI. Trimming removed 6 bases from V and 6 bases from J, with 15 bases in between. The CDR3 coding sequence is TGTGCCAGCTCCCCTCCACCTGGGGGCAATGAGCAGTTCTTC. Translation: CASSPPPGGNEQFF.

The chain has TRBV6-1 and TRBJ1-2; 8 bases are shared with TRBD1. Trimming cost V 4 bases and J 4 bases; bases outside gene matches: 11. CDR3 size: 16 residues. The germline V gene has CDR1 MNHNS and CDR2 SASEGT. CDR3 sequence (DNA): TGTGCCAGCAGTGCCTCCGCGACAGGGGCGGCCTATGGCTACACCTTC. It yields the protein CASSASATGAAYGYTF.

This chain joins TRBV5-4 and TRBJ2-5; a weak D match, TRBD2 (8 bases). The CDR3 contains 17 residues. V was clipped by 0 bases and J by 5 bases, with 20 bases between them. CDR1 is SGHNT, CDR2 YYREEE, per germline (reference sequence). CDR3 coding DNA: TGTGCCAGCAGCTTGGCGGGAGGGGGCCCCTCCGGGGAGACCCAGTACTTC. Amino acid sequence: CASSLAGGGPSGETQYF.

This chain joins TRBV2 and TRBJ2-7, with D possibly matching TRBD2 (6 bases). CDR3 size: 12 residues. V shed 10 bases and J shed 1 base, with 11 bases lying between them. CDR1 and CDR2 (germline): SNHLY, FYNNEI. This CDR3 reads CAIGTSSYEQYF. CDR3 sequence (DNA): TGTGCCATCGGGACTTCTTCCTACGAGCAGTACTTC. Full variable domain (remainder filled in from reference TRBV2 and TRBJ2-7): EPEVTQTPSHQVTQMGQEVILRCVPISNHLYFYWYRQILGQKVEFLVSFYNNEISEKSEIFDDQFSVERPDGSNFTLKIRSTKLEDSAMYFCAIGTSSYEQYFGPGTRLTVT.